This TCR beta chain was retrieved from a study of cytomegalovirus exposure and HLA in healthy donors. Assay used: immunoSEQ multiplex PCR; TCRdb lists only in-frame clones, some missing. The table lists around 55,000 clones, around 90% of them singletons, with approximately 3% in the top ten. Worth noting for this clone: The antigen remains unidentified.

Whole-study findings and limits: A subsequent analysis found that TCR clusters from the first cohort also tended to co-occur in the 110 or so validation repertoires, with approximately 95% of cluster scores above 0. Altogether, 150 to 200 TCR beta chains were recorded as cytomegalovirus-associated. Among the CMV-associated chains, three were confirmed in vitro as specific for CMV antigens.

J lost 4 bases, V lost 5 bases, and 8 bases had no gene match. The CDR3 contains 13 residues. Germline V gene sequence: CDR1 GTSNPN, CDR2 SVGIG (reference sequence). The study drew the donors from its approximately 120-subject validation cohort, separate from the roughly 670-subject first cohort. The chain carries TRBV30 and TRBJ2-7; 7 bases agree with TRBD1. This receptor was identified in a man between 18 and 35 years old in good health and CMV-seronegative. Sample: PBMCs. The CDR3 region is CAWEKAGGYEQYF. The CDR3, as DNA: TGTGCCTGGGAAAAGGCAGGGGGTTACGAGCAGTACTTC.